This TCR beta chain was profiled in a study of blood T cell repertoires in COVID-19. Study context: COVID-19 samples collected from the United States, Italy and Spain covered acute and convalescent phases.

Patients from Seattle were sampled longitudinally, starting during active infection. This CDR3 comprises 15 residues. The germline CDR1 and CDR2 sequences are LNHDA and SQIVND (reference sequence). V lost 5 bases, J lost 3 bases, and 15 bases lay in between. Under the authors' procedure: Amplification from reference gene primers served as the basis for estimated nucleated cell counts. Assay used: immunoSEQ multiplex PCR; TCRdb lists only in-frame clones, some missing. V, J and clone size were drawn from that table, and D and trimming were deduced from the DNA. This sample has 150,000 or so clones; 93% occur once, and the top ten carry 2%.

The receptor was derived from a woman aged 55-70 years with COVID-19, enrolled during active disease. The chain couples TRBV19 to TRBJ2-3; no firm D call. The sequencing input was peripheral blood. The DNA of the CDR3 is TGTGCCAGTAGTCCCCTCGAGGCTTGGACAGATACGCAGTATTTT. Translating it yields CASSPLEAWTDTQYF.